Below are 30 T cell receptor beta chains sequenced from a single sample in a study of blood T cell repertoires in COVID-19. Some clones are missing from TCRdb's copy, which holds only in-frame ones; the method was immunoSEQ multiplex PCR. The table includes a few hundred thousand clones, about 87% detected once. The sequenced sample was peripheral blood. Source of these receptors: a man between 60 and 70 years old who had recovered from COVID-19.

The chain recombines TRBV10-3 with TRBJ1-1; tentatively, D is TRBD1 (5 bases). V lost 7 bases to trimming and J lost 1 base, with 10 bases between them. Germline CDR1 reads ENHRY; CDR2 reads SYGVKD. The CDR3 sequence is 13 residues long. The CDR3 spells CAITLTGNTEAFF. The CDR3 DNA is TGTGCCATCACCTTAACAGGGAACACTGAAGCTTTCTTT.

The chain links TRBV18 to TRBJ2-2; 9 positions agree with TRBD1. The CDR3 length is 14 residues. V lost 4 bases to trimming and J lost 5 bases; unmatched junction nucleotides: 2. Germline V gene data show CDR1 as KGHSH and CDR2 as LQKENI. The CDR3 DNA follows: TGTGCCAGCTCACGCGGACAGGGGACCGGGGAGCTGTTTTTT. Translation: CASSRGQGTGELFF.

This chain connects TRBV5-1 to TRBJ2-7; 10 bases fit TRBD2. The CDR3 totals 16 residues. CDR1 SGHRS and CDR2 YFSETQ come from the germline V gene. V lost 0 bases, J lost 2 bases, and 5 bases stayed unmatched. The CDR3 protein is CASSLAPSGGAYEQYF. Written as DNA, the CDR3 is TGCGCCAGCAGCTTGGCACCCAGCGGGGGGGCCTACGAGCAGTACTTC.

The V and J genes are TRBV7-6 and TRBJ2-2; D might be TRBD2 (6 bases). Trimming cost V 3 bases and J 12 bases, with 14 bases left between them. CDR3 length: 13 residues. Germline V CDR1 and CDR2: SGHVS, FNYEAQ. CDR3: CASSFGGGRQLFF. As DNA, the CDR3 is TGTGCCAGCAGCTTCGGGGGAGGACGGCAGCTGTTTTTT.

The count of this clone is one. The rearrangement uses TRBV7-3 and TRBJ1-1; TRBD1 agrees at 9 bases. This CDR3 has 13 amino acids. Per germline, CDR1 SGHTA and CDR2 FQGTGA. Trimming took 5 bases from V and 5 from J; bases not matched to a gene: 3. The CDR3 DNA follows: TGTGCCAGCAGCGGGACAGGGAGGACTGAAGCTTTCTTT. Translated, it gives CASSGTGRTEAFF.

The chain combines TRBV21-1 with TRBJ1-6. TRBV21-1 constitutes a pseudogene. The CDR3 has 13 amino acids. The CDR3 protein is CASSSPGGSPLHF. In DNA form, the CDR3 reads TGTGCCAGCAGCTCCCCGGGGGGCTCACCCCTCCACTTT.

With regard to this clone: Other DNA sequences in this sample translate to the same CDR3. The chain combines TRBV9 with TRBJ1-5; possibly TRBD1 for D (5 bases). This CDR3 contains 13 residues. Germline loops: CDR1 SGDLS, CDR2 YYNGEE. The V and J ends lost 1 base and 4 bases respectively, with 6 bases between them. CDR3 residues: CASSVSGNQPQHF. The CDR3 DNA reads TGTGCCAGCAGCGTATCAGGGAATCAGCCCCAGCATTTT.

The genes are TRBV7-3 and TRBJ2-5; 7 bases map to TRBD1. CDR3 length: 15 amino acids. The ends lost 4 bases at V and 3 bases at J; junction bases unmatched: 8. In germline, CDR1 is SGHTA, CDR2 FQGTGA. DNA for the CDR3: TGTGCCAGCAGCTCCTCCGGAACAGGGGAAGAGACCCAGTACTTC. This encodes CASSSSGTGEETQYF.

CDR3 nucleotides: TGTGCCACCAGTCAACCTGGGGCAGGCTCCTACAATGAGCAGTTCTTC. Its protein product is CATSQPGAGSYNEQFF. The chain employs TRBV24-1 and TRBJ2-1, with a weak D call TRBD1 (5 bases). Germline lookup yields CDR1 KGHDR and CDR2 SFDVKD. This CDR3 is 16 amino acids long. With 6 bases removed from V and 0 bases from J, the gap between germline ends came to 14 bases.

V is TRBV7-2 and J is TRBJ2-7; D might be TRBD1 (6 bases). Trimming cost V 4 bases and J 1 base, with 8 bases left between them. The CDR3 spans 13 residues. The germline V gene encodes CDR1 SGHTA and CDR2 FQGNSA. The CDR3 here is CASSSQGSYEQYF. For the CDR3, the DNA is TGTGCCAGCAGCTCACAGGGTTCCTACGAGCAGTACTTC.

The chain joins TRBV27 to TRBJ2-7; D is perhaps TRBD1 (5 bases). Per germline, CDR1 MNHEY and CDR2 SMNVEV (reference sequence). This CDR3 comprises 15 residues. The V gene lost 3 bases and the J gene lost 1 base, with 13 bases spanning the gap. The CDR3 region is CASSFRRTGSYEQYF. The CDR3 coding sequence is TGTGCCAGCAGTTTCCGACGAACAGGATCCTACGAGCAGTACTTC.

V and J are TRBV27 and TRBJ2-3; 10 nucleotides match TRBD2. The CDR3 spans 15 residues. Looked up from germline, CDR1 is MNHEY and CDR2 is SMNVEV (reference sequence). Unmatched junction bases numbered 6, after V lost 5 bases and J lost 4 bases. In DNA form, the CDR3 reads TGTGCCAGCAGTCTCTCTAGCGGGGGACCAGATACGCAGTATTTT. The encoded protein is CASSLSSGGPDTQYF.

The rearrangement joins TRBV19 to TRBJ1-4, with a possible D match to TRBD1 (6 bases). The germline gives CDR1 LNHDA, CDR2 SQIVND (reference sequence). The CDR3 runs 13 residues. Trimming removed 5 bases from V and 13 bases from J, with 17 bases in between. The chain's CDR3 is CASSLALVGGLFF. CDR3 DNA sequence: TGTGCCAGTAGTTTGGCCCTCGTAGGGGGACTGTTTTTT.

The chain has TRBV7-6 and TRBJ1-4; D is unclear. There are 16 residues in the CDR3. The germline V and J ends were trimmed by 4 bases and 1 base, with 13 bases remaining between them. The V gene's germline CDR1 is SGHVS and CDR2 FNYEAQ. The CDR3, as DNA: TGTGCCAGCAGCTCCCGGCCGGGAGGAACTAATGAAAAACTGTTTTTT. This gives the protein CASSSRPGGTNEKLFF. Combining the CDR3 with reference TRBV7-6 and TRBJ1-4 gives the whole variable domain GAGVSQSPRYKVTKRGQDVALRCDPISGHVSLYWYRQALGQGPEFLTYFNYEAQQDKSGLPNDRFSAERPEGSISTLTIQRTEQRDSAMYRCASSSRPGGTNEKLFFGSGTQLSVL.

This chain uses TRBV3-1 (or the pseudogene TRBV3-2) with TRBJ1-1; 9 bases are shared with TRBD1. The germline V gene has CDR1 LGHDT and CDR2 YNNKEL (reference sequence). The CDR3 contains 14 residues. Trimming removed 4 bases from V and 6 bases from J; junction bases left unmatched: 6. The CDR3 loop reads CASSPGTGWAEAFF. The CDR3 region has the DNA TGTGCCAGCAGCCCCGGGACAGGGTGGGCTGAAGCTTTCTTT.

The chain uses TRBV7-9 and TRBJ2-1; D gene uncertain. Germline lookup yields CDR1 SEHNR and CDR2 FQNEAQ (reference sequence). The CDR3 totals 15 residues. V lost 2 bases and J 0 bases, leaving 8 bases between the germline ends. Written as DNA, the CDR3 is TGTGCCAGCAGCTTATCTGCGAGCTCCTACAATGAGCAGTTCTTC. This encodes CASSLSASSYNEQFF.

This chain connects TRBV2 to TRBJ2-1; D perhaps matches TRBD1 (5 bases). The V and J ends lost 6 bases and 3 bases respectively, with 12 bases between them. CDR1 is SNHLY and CDR2 is FYNNEI in the germline V gene. The CDR3 extends over 14 amino acids. This CDR3 reads CASRAGDSYNEQFF. In nucleotides, the CDR3 is TGTGCCAGCAGAGCCGGCGACAGCTACAATGAGCAGTTCTTC.

The V call is TRBV27, the J call TRBJ2-7, with D maybe TRBD1 (6 bases). Germline V gene data show CDR1 as MNHEY and CDR2 as SMNVEV (reference sequence). V lost 5 bases to trimming and J lost 3 bases, with 8 bases between them. The CDR3 length is 12 residues. This CDR3 is CASSQQGYEQYF. Written as DNA, the CDR3 is TGTGCCAGCAGTCAACAGGGCTACGAGCAGTACTTC.

V usage is TRBV7-6 and J usage is TRBJ2-6; D call uncertain. The V end was cut by 6 bases, the J end by 0 bases, with 9 bases between. CDR3 length: 15 residues. From germline, CDR1 is SGHVS and CDR2 FNYEAQ. For the CDR3, the DNA is TGTGCCAGCAGGGCAGAAATCTCTGGGGCCAACGTCCTGACTTTC. Amino acids: CASRAEISGANVLTF.

J is TRBJ2-3 and V is TRBV5-1; 9 bases line up with TRBD2. The CDR3 is made up of 17 amino acids. The trim removed 0 bases at V and 9 bases at J, leaving 14 bases unmatched. Germline loops: CDR1 SGHRS, CDR2 YFSETQ. The CDR3 region has the DNA TGCGCCAGCAGCTTGGGCTGGGGCGGGGGGGCCGCGGAAACGCAGTATTTT. It encodes CASSLGWGGGAAETQYF. The entire variable domain, with the rest obtained from reference TRBV5-1 and TRBJ2-3, is as follows: KAGVTQTPRYLIKTRGQQVTLSCSPISGHRSVSWYQQTPGQGLQFLFEYFSETQRNKGNFPGRFSGRQFSNSRSEMNVSTLELGDSALYLCASSLGWGGGAAETQYFGPGTRLTVL.

V is TRBV3-1 (or the pseudogene TRBV3-2) and J is TRBJ2-1, with TRBD2 matching over 10 bases. CDR1 LGHDT and CDR2 YNNKEL come from the germline V gene (reference sequence). Trimming took 0 bases from V and 9 from J; bases not matched to a gene: 5. The CDR3 extends over 15 amino acids. The CDR3 DNA reads TGTGCCAGCAGCCAAGATATGGGACTAGCGATTGAGCAGTTCTTC. Its protein product is CASSQDMGLAIEQFF.

Here the CDR3 DNA reads TGTGCCAGCAGCGTAGGAGAACTAGCGCCGACCCAGTACTTC. Encoded protein: CASSVGELAPTQYF. The chain recombines TRBV9 with TRBJ2-5; 7 bases map to TRBD2. The CDR3 is made up of 14 amino acids. Germline CDR1 is SGDLS and CDR2 is YYNGEE. V lost 0 bases and J lost 7; bases outside the gene matches: 6.

This chain uses TRBV15 with TRBJ1-2, with D uncertain. The V end lost 0 bases, the J end lost 4 bases, and 12 bases lay between the germline ends. This CDR3 is 15 amino acids long. Germline values: CDR1 LNHNV, CDR2 YYDKDF (reference sequence). The CDR3 loop reads CATSRDLAGTYGYTF. DNA of the CDR3: TGTGCCACCAGCAGAGATCTTGCGGGTACCTATGGCTACACCTTC.

This chain links TRBV19 with TRBJ2-7; TRBD1 aligns across 12 bases. Germline V gene data show CDR1 as LNHDA and CDR2 as SQIVND (reference sequence). V lost 5 bases and J lost 4; bases outside the gene matches: 6. This CDR3 spans 15 amino acids. CDR3 residues: CASSLGTGGAYEQYF. The CDR3 DNA reads TGTGCCAGTAGTCTCGGGACAGGGGGCGCGTACGAGCAGTACTTC. Based on the CDR3 plus reference TRBV19 and TRBJ2-7, the full variable domain is DGGITQSPKYLFRKEGQNVTLSCEQNLNHDAMYWYRQDPGQGLRLIYYSQIVNDFQKGDIAEGYSVSREKKESFPLTVTSAQKNPTAFYLCASSLGTGGAYEQYFGPGTRLTVT.

The V gene is TRBV7-2, the J gene TRBJ1-1, with 7 bases identical to TRBD1. The CDR3 runs 16 residues. Trimming removed 1 base from V and 2 bases from J; junction bases left unmatched: 7. Per germline, CDR1 SGHTA and CDR2 FQGNSA. The CDR3 DNA reads TGTGCCAGCAGCTTAGACGGGACAGTATCTAACACTGAAGCTTTCTTT. Its protein product is CASSLDGTVSNTEAFF.

This chain joins TRBV6-5 and TRBJ1-4; possibly TRBD1 for D (6 bases). Germline CDR1 reads MNHEY; CDR2 reads SVGAGI. V was shortened by 0 bases and J by 8 bases, with 16 bases between the two germline ends. The CDR3 runs 16 residues. CDR3 nucleotides: TGTGCCAGCAGTTACTCGCCAGGGGCCAAGGGAGAAAAACTGTTTTTT. This codes for CASSYSPGAKGEKLFF.

DNA of the CDR3: TGTGCCAGCTGCGGGGGTTCCAACTACGAGCAGTACTTC. This gives the protein CASCGGSNYEQYF. V is TRBV6-5 and J is TRBJ2-7, with 7 nucleotides matching TRBD2. Trimming cost V 8 bases and J 3 bases; bases outside gene matches: 7. Germline CDR1 is MNHEY and CDR2 is SVGAGI. The CDR3 runs to 13 residues.

The gene calls are TRBV12-5 and TRBJ2-7, with D unresolved. CDR3 length: 11 amino acids. Trimming removed 7 bases from V and 2 bases from J, with 6 bases in between. Germline V gene sequence: CDR1 LGHNT, CDR2 FRNRAP. CDR3 amino acids: CASALTYEQYF. The CDR3, as DNA: TGTGCTAGTGCCTTAACCTACGAGCAGTACTTC.

The rearrangement links TRBV6-5 to TRBJ2-7; 9 bases align to TRBD1. Germline lookup yields CDR1 MNHEY and CDR2 SVGAGI. The CDR3 runs to 16 residues. V was clipped by 2 bases and J by 3 bases; unmatched bases: 8. The CDR3 coding sequence is TGTGCCAGCAGTTACCTATCGACAGGGGGAAGCTACGAGCAGTACTTC. This gives the protein CASSYLSTGGSYEQYF.

This clone was seen a few times. The junction differs from germline at one of its ends, possibly a read error. The DNA for the CDR3 is TGTGCCAGCAGCTTGGGTTGGGGTGAGGGCAAACAGCCCCAGCATTTT. Its translation is CASSLGWGEGKQPQHF. The V and J genes are TRBV5-6 and TRBJ1-5; D gene ambiguous. The CDR3 spans 16 residues. Germline CDR1 and CDR2: SGHDT and YYEEEE.